The T cell receptor (beta chain) described here comes from a study of T cell changes during pregnancy in multiple sclerosis. In germline, CDR1 is MNHEY, CDR2 SMNVEV (reference sequence). The V and J ends lost 3 bases and 8 bases, in that order; junction bases with no gene match: 9. This CDR3 spans 15 amino acids. Here immunoSEQ multiplex PCR was the method, and the copy in TCRdb shows in-frame clones only, minus some. The sample gives tens of thousands of clones, around nine tenths of which show up once; 0.25% to 0.3% is in the top ten. The receptor was isolated from a female donor with multiple sclerosis, enrolled in a pregnancy study. The input for sequencing was CD4+ T cells from peripheral blood mononuclear cells, taken in the second trimester of pregnancy. This sequence joins TRBV27 and TRBJ1-2; 10 bases match TRBD1. The CDR3 bases are TGTGCCAGCAGTTTTTCCCGACAGGGGGCAGGCGGCTACACCTTC. It codes for CASSFSRQGAGGYTF.